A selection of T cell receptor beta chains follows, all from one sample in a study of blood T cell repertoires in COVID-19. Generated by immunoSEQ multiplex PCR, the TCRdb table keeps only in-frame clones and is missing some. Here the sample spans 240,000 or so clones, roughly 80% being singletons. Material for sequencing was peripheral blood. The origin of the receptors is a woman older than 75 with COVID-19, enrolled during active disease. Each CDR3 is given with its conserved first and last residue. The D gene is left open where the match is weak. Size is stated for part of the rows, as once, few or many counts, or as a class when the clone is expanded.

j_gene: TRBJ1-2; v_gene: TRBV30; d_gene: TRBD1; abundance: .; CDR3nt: TGTGCCTGGAGTCCTGGGGACAGGTCCCCCTCTGGCTACACCTTC; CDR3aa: CAWSPGDRSPSGYTF
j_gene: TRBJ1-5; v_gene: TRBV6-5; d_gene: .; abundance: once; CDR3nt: TGTGCCAGCAGGTCGGGGGGCGCCAATCAGCCCCAGCATTTT; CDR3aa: CASRSGGANQPQHF
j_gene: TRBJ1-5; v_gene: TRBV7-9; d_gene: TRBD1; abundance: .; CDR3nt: TGTGCCAGCAGCCTGGGATTTGACAGGGAGCAGCCCCAGCATTTT; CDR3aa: CASSLGFDREQPQHF
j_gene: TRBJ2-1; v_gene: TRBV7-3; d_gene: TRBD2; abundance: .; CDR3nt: TGTGCCAGCAGCCTTAGCGGGGGGGCTGACAATGAGCAGTTCTTC; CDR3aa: CASSLSGGADNEQFF
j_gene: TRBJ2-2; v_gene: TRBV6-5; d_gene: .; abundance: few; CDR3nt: TGTGCCAGCAGTTACTCGAAGGGAGCCGGGGAGCTGTTTTTT; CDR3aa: CASSYSKGAGELFF
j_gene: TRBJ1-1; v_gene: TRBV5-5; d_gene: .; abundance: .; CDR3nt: TGTGCCAGCAGCTTGGGCGGAGCGAACACTGAAGCTTTCTTT; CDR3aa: CASSLGGANTEAFF
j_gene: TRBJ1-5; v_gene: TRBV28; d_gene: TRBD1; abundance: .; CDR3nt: TGTGCCAGCGCGGGACAGATCAATCAGCCCCAGCATTTT; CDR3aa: CASAGQINQPQHF
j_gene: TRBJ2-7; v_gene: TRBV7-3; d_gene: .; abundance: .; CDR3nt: TGTGCCAGCAGCTTAACGAGAGATGGGACAGAGCAGTACTTC; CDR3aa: CASSLTRDGTEQYF
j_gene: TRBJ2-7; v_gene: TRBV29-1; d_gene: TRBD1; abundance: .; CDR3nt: TGCAGCGCCGGGACAGGTCTCGAGCAGTACTTC; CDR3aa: CSAGTGLEQYF
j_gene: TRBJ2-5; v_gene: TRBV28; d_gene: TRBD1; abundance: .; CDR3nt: TGTGCCAGCAGTGGGACAGGTGGGATGAAGACCCAGTACTTC; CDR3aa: CASSGTGGMKTQYF
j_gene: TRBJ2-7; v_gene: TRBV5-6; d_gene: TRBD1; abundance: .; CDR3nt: TGTGCCAGCAGCCTGGGACAGGGAGAGCAGTACTTC; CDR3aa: CASSLGQGEQYF
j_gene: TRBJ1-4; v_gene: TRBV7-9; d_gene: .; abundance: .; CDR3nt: TGTGCCAGCAGCATTGGGACACGGACTGAAAAACTGTTTTTT; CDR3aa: CASSIGTRTEKLFF
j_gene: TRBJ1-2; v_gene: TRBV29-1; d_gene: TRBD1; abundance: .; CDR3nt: TGCAGCGTGCTCTCGGGACAGCCGAACTATGGCTACACCTTC; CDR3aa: CSVLSGQPNYGYTF
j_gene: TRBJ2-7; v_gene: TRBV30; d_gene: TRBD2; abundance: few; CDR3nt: TGTGCCTGGCGTTTACGGGGGGGCTCCTACGAGCAGTACTTC; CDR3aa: CAWRLRGGSYEQYF
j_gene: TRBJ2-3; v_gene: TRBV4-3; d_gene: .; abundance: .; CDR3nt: TGCGCCAGCAGCCCGTTAGGAGGGAATACGCAGTATTTT; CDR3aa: CASSPLGGNTQYF
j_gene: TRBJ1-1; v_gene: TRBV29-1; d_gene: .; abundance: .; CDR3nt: TGCAGCGTTGAGGCCCCATCCATAAACACTGAAGCTTTCTTT; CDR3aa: CSVEAPSINTEAFF
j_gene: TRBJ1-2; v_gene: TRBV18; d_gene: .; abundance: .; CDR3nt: TGTGCCAGCTCACCAGGACAGAGCTATGGCTACACCTTC; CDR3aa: CASSPGQSYGYTF
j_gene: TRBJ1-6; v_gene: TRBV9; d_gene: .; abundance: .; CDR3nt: TGTGCCAGCAGCGCAGGGGACACCATACCTAATTCACCCCTCCACTTT; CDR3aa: CASSAGDTIPNSPLHF
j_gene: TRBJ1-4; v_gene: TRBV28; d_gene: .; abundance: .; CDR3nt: TGTGCCAGCAGTACTCCCGGGGAGGGGTTTAATGAAAAACTGTTTTTT; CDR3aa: CASSTPGEGFNEKLFF
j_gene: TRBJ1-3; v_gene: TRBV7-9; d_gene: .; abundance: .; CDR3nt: TGTGCCAGCAGCTTACGGGTTGAGGAAAACACCATATATTTT; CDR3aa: CASSLRVEENTIYF
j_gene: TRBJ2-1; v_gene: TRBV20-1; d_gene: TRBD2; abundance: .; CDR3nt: TGCAGTGCTAGTTCTGGACTAGCGGGGGAGAATGAGCAGTTCTTC; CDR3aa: CSASSGLAGENEQFF
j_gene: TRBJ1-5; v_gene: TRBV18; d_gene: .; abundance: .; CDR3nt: TGTGCCAGCTCACCGGGACATAGCAATCAGCCCCAGCATTTT; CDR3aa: CASSPGHSNQPQHF